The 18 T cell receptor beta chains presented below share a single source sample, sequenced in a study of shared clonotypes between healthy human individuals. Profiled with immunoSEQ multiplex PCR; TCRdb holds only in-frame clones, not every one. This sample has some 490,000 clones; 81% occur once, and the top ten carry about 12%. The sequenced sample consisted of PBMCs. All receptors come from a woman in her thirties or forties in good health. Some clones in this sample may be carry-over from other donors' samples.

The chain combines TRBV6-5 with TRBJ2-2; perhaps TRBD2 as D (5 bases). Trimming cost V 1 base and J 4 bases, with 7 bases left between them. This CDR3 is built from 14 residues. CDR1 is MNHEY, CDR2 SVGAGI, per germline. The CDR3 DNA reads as TGTGCCAGCAGTTACTTCACTAGCACCGGGGAGCTGTTTTTT. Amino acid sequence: CASSYFTSTGELFF.

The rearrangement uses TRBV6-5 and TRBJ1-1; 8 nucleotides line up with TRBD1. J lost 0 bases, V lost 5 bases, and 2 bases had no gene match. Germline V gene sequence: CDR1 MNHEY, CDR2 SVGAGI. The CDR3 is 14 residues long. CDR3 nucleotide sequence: TGTGCCAGCAGTCCGGGACAGGTGAACACTGAAGCTTTCTTT. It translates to CASSPGQVNTEAFF.

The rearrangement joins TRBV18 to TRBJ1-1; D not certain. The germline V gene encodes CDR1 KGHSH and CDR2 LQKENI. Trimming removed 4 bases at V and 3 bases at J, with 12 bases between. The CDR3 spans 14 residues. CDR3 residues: CASSRPNIHTEAFF. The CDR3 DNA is TGTGCCAGCTCACGGCCCAATATCCACACTGAAGCTTTCTTT.

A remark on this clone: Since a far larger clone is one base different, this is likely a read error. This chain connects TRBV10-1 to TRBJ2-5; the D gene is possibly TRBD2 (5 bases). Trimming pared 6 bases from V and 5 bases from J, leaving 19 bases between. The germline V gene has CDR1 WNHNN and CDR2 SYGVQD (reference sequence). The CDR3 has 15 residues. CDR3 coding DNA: TGCGCCAGCAGCAAGCAGTCGGGGTACTGGGAGACCCAGTACTTC. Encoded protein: CASSKQSGYWETQYF.

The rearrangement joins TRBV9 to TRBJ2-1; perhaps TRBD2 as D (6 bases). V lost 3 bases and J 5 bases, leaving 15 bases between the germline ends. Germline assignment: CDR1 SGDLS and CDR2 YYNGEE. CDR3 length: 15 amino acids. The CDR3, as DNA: TGTGCCAGCAGCGCCGACGGGAGTGGGGACAATGAGCAGTTCTTC. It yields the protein CASSADGSGDNEQFF.

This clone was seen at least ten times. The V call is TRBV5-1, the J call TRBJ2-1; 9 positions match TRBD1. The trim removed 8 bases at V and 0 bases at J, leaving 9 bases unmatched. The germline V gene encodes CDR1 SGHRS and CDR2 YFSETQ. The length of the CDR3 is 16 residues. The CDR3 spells CASRQGVASSYNEQFF. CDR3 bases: TGCGCCAGTCGACAGGGGGTTGCCAGCTCCTACAATGAGCAGTTCTTC.

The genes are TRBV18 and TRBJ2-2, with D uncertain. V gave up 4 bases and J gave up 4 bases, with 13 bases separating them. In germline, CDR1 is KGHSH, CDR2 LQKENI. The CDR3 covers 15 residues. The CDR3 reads CASSRSQAGTGELFF. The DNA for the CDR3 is TGTGCCAGCTCACGGTCCCAGGCTGGCACCGGGGAGCTGTTTTTT. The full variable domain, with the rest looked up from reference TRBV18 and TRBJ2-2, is NAGVMQNPRHLVRRRGQEARLRCSPMKGHSHVYWYRQLPEEGLKFMVYLQKENIIDESGMPKERFSAEFPKEGPSILRIQQVVRGDSAAYFCASSRSQAGTGELFFGEGSRLTVL.

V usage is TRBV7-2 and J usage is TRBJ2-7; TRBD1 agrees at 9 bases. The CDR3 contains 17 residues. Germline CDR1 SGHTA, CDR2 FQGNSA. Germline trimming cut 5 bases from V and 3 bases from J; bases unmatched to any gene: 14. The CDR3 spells CASSVSRDRAVVYEQYF. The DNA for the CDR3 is TGTGCCAGCAGCGTAAGCCGGGACAGGGCTGTTGTCTACGAGCAGTACTTC.

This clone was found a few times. CDR3 sequence: CASSPTSVNTGELFF. The DNA of the CDR3 is TGCGCCAGCAGCCCGACTAGCGTGAACACCGGGGAGCTGTTTTTT. The chain is built from TRBV5-1 and TRBJ2-2; 8 bases agree with TRBD2. V was pared by 4 bases and J by 1 base, with 3 bases of the junction left unmatched. The length of the CDR3 is 15 residues. Per the germline V gene, CDR1 is SGHRS and CDR2 is YFSETQ.

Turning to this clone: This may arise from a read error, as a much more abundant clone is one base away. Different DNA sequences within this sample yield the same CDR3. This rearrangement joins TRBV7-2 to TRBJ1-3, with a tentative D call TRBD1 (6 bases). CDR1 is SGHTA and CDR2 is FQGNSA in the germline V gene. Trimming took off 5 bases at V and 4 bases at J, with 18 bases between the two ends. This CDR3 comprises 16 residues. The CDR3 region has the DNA TGTGCCAGCAGCATCGACAGGACCCTCTCCGGAAACACCATATATTTT. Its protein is CASSIDRTLSGNTIYF.

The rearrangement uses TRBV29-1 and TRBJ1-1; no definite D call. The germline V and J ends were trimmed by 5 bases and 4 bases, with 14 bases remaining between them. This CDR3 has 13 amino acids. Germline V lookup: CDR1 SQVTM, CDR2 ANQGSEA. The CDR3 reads CSVNYGGGTEAFF. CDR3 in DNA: TGCAGCGTTAATTATGGTGGTGGCACTGAAGCTTTCTTT.

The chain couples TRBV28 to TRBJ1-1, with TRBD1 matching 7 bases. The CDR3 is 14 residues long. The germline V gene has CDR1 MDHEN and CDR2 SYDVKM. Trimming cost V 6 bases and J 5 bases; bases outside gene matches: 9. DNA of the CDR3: TGTGCCAGCAGGCCGGGACAGATGGAGACTGAAGCTTTCTTT. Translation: CASRPGQMETEAFF.

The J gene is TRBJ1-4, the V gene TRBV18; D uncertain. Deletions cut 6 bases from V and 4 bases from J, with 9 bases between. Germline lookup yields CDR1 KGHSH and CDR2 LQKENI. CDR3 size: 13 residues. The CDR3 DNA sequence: TGTGCCAGCTCGACACCCAGTAATGAAAAACTGTTTTTT. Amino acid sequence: CASSTPSNEKLFF.

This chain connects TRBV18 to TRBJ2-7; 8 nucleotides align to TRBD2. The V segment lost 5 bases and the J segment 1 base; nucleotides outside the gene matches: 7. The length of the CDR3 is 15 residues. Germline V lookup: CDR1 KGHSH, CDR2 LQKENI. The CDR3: CASSTPGTRSYEQYF. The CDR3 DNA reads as TGTGCCAGCTCAACCCCCGGGACTAGATCCTACGAGCAGTACTTC.

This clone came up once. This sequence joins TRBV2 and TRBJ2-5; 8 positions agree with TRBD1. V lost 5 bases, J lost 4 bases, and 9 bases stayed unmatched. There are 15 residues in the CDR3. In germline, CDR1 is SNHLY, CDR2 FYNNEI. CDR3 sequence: CASSPDRGEGETQYF. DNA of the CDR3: TGTGCCAGCAGTCCAGACAGGGGAGAGGGAGAGACCCAGTACTTC.

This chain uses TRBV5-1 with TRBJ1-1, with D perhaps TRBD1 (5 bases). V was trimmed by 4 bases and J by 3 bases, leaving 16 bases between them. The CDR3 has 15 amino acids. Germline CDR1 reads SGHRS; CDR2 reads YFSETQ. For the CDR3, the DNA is TGCGCCAGCAGCACGGACCCCCTGGGGGACACTGAAGCTTTCTTT. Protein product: CASSTDPLGDTEAFF.

CDR3 DNA: TGTGCCAGCAGTTACCCCGGGGATCAGGATGGCTACACCTTC. Protein sequence: CASSYPGDQDGYTF. The chain has TRBV6-5 and TRBJ1-2; D not certain. Germline V CDR1 and CDR2: MNHEY, SVGAGI. CDR3 length: 14 residues. The V gene lost 2 bases and the J gene lost 6 bases, with 13 bases spanning the gap.

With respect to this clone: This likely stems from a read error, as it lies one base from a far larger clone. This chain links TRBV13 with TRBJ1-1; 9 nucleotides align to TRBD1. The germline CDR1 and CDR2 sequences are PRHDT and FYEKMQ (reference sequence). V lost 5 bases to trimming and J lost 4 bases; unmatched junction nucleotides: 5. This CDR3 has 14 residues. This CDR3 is CASSLRDRVTEAFF. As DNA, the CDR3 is TGTGCCAGCAGCCTACGGGACAGGGTCACTGAAGCTTTCTTT. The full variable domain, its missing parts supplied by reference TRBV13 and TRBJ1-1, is AAGVIQSPRHLIKEKRETATLKCYPIPRHDTVYWYQQGPGQDPQFLISFYEKMQSDKGSIPDRFSAQQFSDYHSELNMSSLELGDSALYFCASSLRDRVTEAFFGQGTRLTVV.